This T cell receptor (beta chain) was recorded in a study of regulatory T cells in long-lasting Graves disease. Study summary: Antithyroid drugs had been taken under 3 months by newly diagnosed Graves' patients.

This CDR3 has 15 amino acids. The J segment lost 2 bases and the V segment lost 2 bases, leaving 3 bases of the junction unmatched. Germline CDR1 reads DFQATT; CDR2 reads SNEGSKA (reference sequence). Both iRepertoire HTBI primers and Arm-PCR of CDR3 regions were used to build the TCR beta libraries. MiXCR was run by TCRdb on the multiplex PCR reads, yielding one entry per CDR3 protein. The top ten hold 12% of the sample, which has 450,000 to 600,000 distinct CDR3 sequences, 15% to 20% seen once. Time point noted: newly diagnosed GD, antithyroid drugs for less than 3 months. TCR sequences were obtained from RNA taken from PBMCs. This clonotype has just a few counts. The antigen remains unidentified. General study points: Favored usage of TRBV28, TRBJ1-2 and TRBJ2-5 was recorded in persistent disease.

These data were likewise used in another study, on T cells in Graves' hyperthyroidism and ophthalmopathy. As reported in that work: Among the patients, aged 18 to 65, hyperthyroidism was newly diagnosed and had lasted under 2 months.

The chain links TRBV20-1 to TRBJ2-2; TRBD2 matches at 9 bases. Sequences were derived from peripheral blood mononuclear cells (PBMCs), sampled at new diagnosis, from a patient treated with antithyroid drugs. This TCR was recovered from a man in his forties with Graves disease. In nucleotides, the CDR3 is TGCAGTGCTAGACCTAGCGGGATAAACACCGGGGAGCTGTTTTTT. Translated: CSARPSGINTGELFF.